This T cell receptor (beta chain) stems from a study of shared T cell receptors in the human thymus. Only in-frame clones appear in the TCRdb table, and some are missing; sequencing was by immunoSEQ multiplex PCR. The table has over 350,000 clones, just under 95% seen once. This TCR came from a human donor. Source material: thymocytes.

In DNA, the CDR3 is TGTGCCAGTAGTATATGGGTGAACACTGAAGCTTTCTTT. Its protein is CASSIWVNTEAFF. The chain links TRBV19 to TRBJ1-1; D is ambiguous. The V end was cut by 2 bases, the J end by 0 bases, with 4 bases between. This CDR3 contains 13 residues. CDR1 is LNHDA, CDR2 SQIVND, per germline (reference sequence).